These T cell receptor beta chains were read from a single sample in a study of regulatory T cells in long-lasting Graves disease. TCRdb processed the multiplex PCR reads anew with MiXCR; each CDR3 protein has one entry. The sample yields about 200,000 distinct CDR3 sequences, 15% to 20% seen once. This sample was shared with a second study, whose subject was T cells in Graves' hyperthyroidism and ophthalmopathy.

The sequenced sample was peripheral blood mononuclear cells (PBMCs), obtained at new diagnosis, from a patient treated with antithyroid drugs. These receptors were taken from a woman aged 25 to 39 with Graves disease. Both conserved end residues are part of each CDR3.

>TRBV6-1|11
CASRTDYEQYF
>TRBV11-1|15
CASSTWTGGLDEQYF
>TRBV19|15
CASSEVGGGGYGYTF
>TRBV9|16
CASSGTSGTSSYEQYF
>TRBV6-5|15
CASSYSGSGNQPQHF
>TRBV12-3/TRBV12-4|12
CASSLNRDTQYF
>TRBV9|14
CASSVDRLEDTQYF
>TRBV29-1|16
CSVEEVQAGGEYEQYF
>TRBV12-3/TRBV12-4|16
CASSLVDIMSSETQYF
>TRBV29-1|16
CSVERGGLAGKETQYF
>TRBV28|12
CASRTAPYEQYF
>TRBV7-9|13
CASSFEGGDTQYF
>TRBV6-5|14
CASSLRQNTDTQYF
>TRBV19|12
CASGQGAYEQYF
>TRBV7-6|16
CASSLFEGLAGGEQYF
>TRBV28|15
CASSFGDTLSYEQYF
>TRBV29-1|13
CSVEGLWGETQYF
>TRBV20-1|13
CSAKGLLNTEAFF
>TRBV3-1|17
CASSHRIINPGHYGYTF
>TRBV24-1|15
CATSDGLVLEDTQYF